This TCR beta chain is drawn from a study of cytomegalovirus exposure and HLA in healthy donors. V dropped 4 bases and J dropped 2 bases, with 17 bases sitting between them. Germline CDR1 and CDR2: MRHNA and SNTAGT. This CDR3 is 17 amino acids long. This clone was picked up one time. Vbeta (60) and Jbeta (13) primers were used in the PCR. Libraries were prepared by immunoSEQ multiplex PCR; TCRdb keeps only in-frame clonotypes and omits some of them. The sample has some 140,000 clones, 74% seen once. The source is a man aged 30 to 39 in good health and CMV-seronegative. V is TRBV6-4 and J is TRBJ1-4, with a tentative D call TRBD1 (6 bases). Sequencing was carried out using PBMCs. In DNA form, the CDR3 reads TGTGCCAGCAGTGCCCCGGGGCAGGGGTGGACTAATGAAAAACTGTTTTTT. This codes for CASSAPGQGWTNEKLFF.